This T cell receptor (beta chain) was found in a study of CXCR3-negative and CXCR3-positive naive CD8 T cells. Study-level points and caveats: Researchers report that CXCR3-positive naive cells carry more hydrophobic TRB CDR3s than CXCR3-negative naive cells. Post-cryopreservation CXCR3 expression was partly diminished, and the bulk of assays employed fresh PBMCs.

Comments on this clonotype: Antigen specificity is unknown.

UMI-tagged TRB cDNA libraries were built via 5' RACE. Reanalyzing the 5' RACE reads, TCRdb keeps one entry per CDR3 protein, without DNA. The sample holds some 120,000 distinct CDR3 sequences. Naive CD8+ T cells showed a CD45RO-CCR7+CD27+CD95- phenotype. The source is a human donor in good health. Some clones in this sample may be carry-over from other donors' samples. Source material: naive CXCR3+ CD8+ T cells from blood. Subset: CD45RO-CCR7+CD27+CD95- naive CD8+ T cells expressing CXCR3 (TNR3+).

CDR3 sequence: CASRGVGSYNEQFF. The gene calls are TRBV28 and TRBJ2-1. Germline CDR1 and CDR2: MDHEN and SYDVKM. The CDR3 sequence is 14 residues long.